This T cell receptor beta chain is drawn from a study of T cell responses to AZD1222 COVID-19 vaccine. The CDR3 runs 14 residues. The ends were cut back, 6 bases at V and 1 base at J, with 13 bases in the middle. The germline gives CDR1 SGDLS, CDR2 YYNGEE. Regarding this clone: Its antigen is undetermined.

Study results and limitations: Per reports, nearly half of all spike-specific TCRs target regions that are unmutated in variants. Possibly, clonal diversity was underestimated; donors were largely white British and included more females.

Here immunoSEQ multiplex PCR was the method, and the copy in TCRdb shows in-frame clones only, minus some. The repertoire holds tens of thousands of clones, with about 80% as singletons. The sequencing used peripheral blood, collected on day 0 of AZD1222 vaccination. The clonotype comes from an adult in good health. V and J are TRBV9 and TRBJ1-2; D is unclear. The CDR3 bases are TGTGCCAGCATCCGAGATCTGGGTAACTATGGCTACACCTTC. Protein: CASIRDLGNYGYTF. Complete variable domain (other parts from reference TRBV9 and TRBJ1-2): DSGVTQTPKHLITATGQRVTLRCSPRSGDLSVYWYQQSLDQGLQFLIQYYNGEERAKGNILERFSAQQFPDLHSELNLSSLELGDSALYFCASIRDLGNYGYTFGSGTRLTVV.